This T cell receptor beta chain was sequenced for a study of CD8 T cells in ankylosing spondylitis. Study-level findings and limits: Earlier work had already found some motif variants in reactive arthritis synovial fluid and blood. The authors reported significant enrichment of disease-linked clones in matched ankylosing spondylitis synovial fluid.

The length of the CDR3 is 17 residues. CDR1 is WSHSY, CDR2 SAAADI, per germline. Trimming at V came to 0 bases and at J to 4 bases, leaving 7 bases not matched to a gene. Of note for this clonotype: Its antigen is as yet unknown.

5'-RACE, quantitative and with molecular barcodes, yielded the TCR beta libraries. TCRdb redid the calling of the 5' RACE reads with MiXCR, one entry per CDR3 protein. The sample consists of 200,000 to 250,000 distinct CDR3 sequences, 32% of them appearing once. The V and J genes are TRBV10-2 and TRBJ2-5; TRBD1 agrees at 11 bases. The sequence came from a male donor with ankylosing spondylitis or in good health (not recorded which). Sequenced material: blood, either unsorted or a sorted T cell fraction (not recorded which). CDR3 DNA sequence: TGCGCCAGCAGTGAGTCCAGGACAGGGGGCGTGAGAGAGACCCAGTACTTC. Translated, it gives CASSESRTGGVRETQYF.